A single sample gave rise to the 28 T cell receptor beta chains below, sequenced in a study of IL-17A CD8 T cells in psoriatic arthritis synovium. TCRdb keeps only in-frame clones here, not all; method: immunoSEQ multiplex PCR. The sample includes about 1,900 clones, 70% seen only once; the top ten take more than 9%. Magnetically isolated CD3+ T cells were stimulated roughly 1.4 hours with PMA and ionomycin. Psoriatic arthritis patients had synovial fluid drawn from joints that were actively inflamed. The specimen sequenced was IL-17A+ (IFN-gamma+/-) memory CD8+ T cells from synovial fluid. Subset denoted: IL-17A+IFNgamma+/- memory CD8+ (Tc17) cells. Receptors were obtained from a human donor with psoriatic arthritis.

The J gene is TRBJ2-7, the V gene TRBV9; a weak D match, TRBD1 (5 bases). The CDR3 has 15 residues. The germline V gene encodes CDR1 SGDLS and CDR2 YYNGEE. Between the trimmed V and J ends, which lost 4 bases and 2 bases, there was a span of 16 bases. The CDR3 reads CASSPQGSATYEQYF. The CDR3 nucleotides read TGTGCCAGCAGCCCCCAGGGAAGCGCTACCTACGAGCAGTACTTC.

The rearrangement joins TRBV10-3 to TRBJ2-1, with D perhaps TRBD1 (5 bases). From germline, CDR1 is ENHRY and CDR2 SYGVKD. The CDR3 is 18 amino acids. Trimming pared 0 bases from V and 6 bases from J, leaving 21 bases between. The CDR3 reads CAISESGVRGRHANEQFF. CDR3 nucleotide sequence: TGTGCCATCAGTGAGTCAGGGGTAAGAGGAAGACACGCCAATGAGCAGTTCTTC.

This clone was observed a few times. V and J are TRBV7-9 and TRBJ2-1; 9 bases line up with TRBD2. The J segment lost 4 bases and the V segment lost 11 bases, leaving 6 bases of the junction unmatched. The CDR3 extends over 13 amino acids. Germline V gives CDR1 SEHNR, CDR2 FQNEAQ (reference sequence). CDR3 DNA sequence: TGTGCCCTGCGCCTAGCGGGATACAATGAGCAGTTCTTC. Protein: CALRLAGYNEQFF.

This clone was detected a few times. The rearrangement links TRBV6-6 to TRBJ2-1, with 8 positions matching TRBD2. Trimming at V came to 4 bases and at J to 7 bases, leaving 3 bases not matched to a gene. From germline, CDR1 is MNHNY and CDR2 SVGAGI (reference sequence). CDR3 size: 13 residues. This CDR3 is CASSSGGLNEQFF. The DNA for the CDR3 is TGTGCCAGCAGTTCGGGAGGGTTGAATGAGCAGTTCTTC.

CDR3 nucleotide sequence: TGCGCCAGCAGCCAAGATCGTCAGGAGGTGAGGACTGAAGCTTTCTTT. Its translation is CASSQDRQEVRTEAFF. V gene TRBV4-3 combines with J gene TRBJ1-1; no clear D. The V end was cut by 0 bases, the J end by 5 bases, with 16 bases between. Germline values: CDR1 LGHNA, CDR2 YSLEER. CDR3 length: 16 amino acids.

The V and J genes are TRBV29-1 and TRBJ2-5, with D perhaps matching TRBD1 (6 bases). Trimming stripped 5 bases from V and 3 bases from J, with 16 bases between. This CDR3 region has 14 residues. The germline CDR1 and CDR2 sequences are SQVTM and ANQGSEA. In DNA form, the CDR3 reads TGCAGCGTTTCCCTTGGACAGACTAAAGAGACCCAGTACTTC. The encoded protein is CSVSLGQTKETQYF.

The chain has TRBV1 and TRBJ1-1; the DNA was not used to check the table's D call, TRBD1. TRBV1 is flagged as a pseudogene. The CDR3 extends over 19 amino acids. The CDR3 region is CTSSQDRDRGTYLNTEAFF. The CDR3 DNA is TGCACCAGCAGCCAAGATCGGGACAGGGGAACCTATTTGAACACTGAAGCTTTCTTT.

This chain joins TRBV6-1 and TRBJ1-2; D uncertain. CDR3 size: 15 residues. Germline CDR1 is MNHNS and CDR2 is SASEGT. Between the trimmed V and J ends, which lost 4 bases and 2 bases, there was a span of 14 bases. In DNA, the CDR3 is TGTGCCAGCAGTGGTCCGCAGGAATCCAACTATGGCTACACCTTC. Amino acids: CASSGPQESNYGYTF.

The chain recombines TRBV27 with TRBJ1-2, with TRBD1 identical over 8 bases. Germline V gene data show CDR1 as MNHEY and CDR2 as SMNVEV (reference sequence). J was trimmed by 8 bases and V by 2 bases; bases with no gene match: 7. The CDR3 extends over 14 amino acids. The CDR3 nucleotides are TGTGCCAGCAGTTTAACCGGGACAGGAAGAGGCTACACCTTC. This codes for CASSLTGTGRGYTF.

The chain joins TRBV5-4 to TRBJ2-2; no clear D gene. CDR3 size: 12 residues. CDR1 is SGHNT and CDR2 is YYREEE in the germline V gene (reference sequence). Trimming took off 2 bases at V and 7 bases at J, with 6 bases between the two ends. CDR3 protein: CASSFYDGELFF. In DNA form, the CDR3 reads TGTGCCAGCAGCTTTTATGACGGGGAGCTGTTTTTT.

This chain joins TRBV4-2 and TRBJ2-3, with D perhaps matching TRBD2 (6 bases). V gave up 4 bases and J gave up 3 bases, with 11 bases separating them. The germline CDR1 and CDR2 sequences are LGHNA and YNFKEQ. The CDR3 totals 14 residues. The CDR3 nucleotides read TGTGCCAGCAGCCCGACGGGAGTTACAGATACGCAGTATTTT. This encodes CASSPTGVTDTQYF.

The chain has TRBV6-4 and TRBJ2-3, with 10 bases that match TRBD2. V was pared by 2 bases and J by 2 bases, with 1 base of the junction left unmatched. The CDR3 is made up of 15 amino acids. Germline V gene lookup returns CDR1 MRHNA and CDR2 SNTAGT. The CDR3 bases are TGTGCCAGCAGTGACGGGACTAGCGACACAGATACGCAGTATTTT. Its protein is CASSDGTSDTDTQYF.

CDR3 DNA sequence: TGTGCCAGCAGCAAACAGGGGGAGACCCAGTACTTC. This gives the protein CASSKQGETQYF. V usage is TRBV21-1 and J usage is TRBJ2-5; the table names TRBD1, a call not compared with the DNA. TRBV21-1 is labeled a pseudogene. CDR3 length equals 12 residues.

The chain employs TRBV4-2 and TRBJ2-1; D is perhaps TRBD1 or TRBD2 (6 bases each). Looked up from germline, CDR1 is LGHNA and CDR2 is YNFKEQ. This CDR3 is 16 amino acids long. The V gene lost 1 base and the J gene lost 12 bases, with 22 bases spanning the gap. The DNA of the CDR3 is TGTGCCAGCAGCCAAGGGATAGGGGGGACGGGTCGGGGGCAGTTCTTC. Translation: CASSQGIGGTGRGQFF.

V is TRBV29-1 and J is TRBJ2-2; 10 nucleotides line up with TRBD2. The CDR3 extends over 17 amino acids. Germline V lookup: CDR1 SQVTM, CDR2 ANQGSEA. Trimming removed 4 bases from V and 7 bases from J; junction bases left unmatched: 15. In nucleotides, the CDR3 is TGCAGCGTTGTATTGGCTAGCGGGAGTCATGGGGGCGGGGAGCTGTTTTTT. Amino acid sequence: CSVVLASGSHGGGELFF.

J is TRBJ2-5 and V is TRBV27; D uncertain. The J call is in doubt because the DNA end fits TRBJ2-7 better. The CDR3 spans 17 residues. Per the germline V gene, CDR1 is MNHEY and CDR2 is SMNVEV (reference sequence). CDR3 in amino acids: CASSTTKPWTSLHEQYF. The CDR3 coding sequence is TGTGCCAGCAGTACAACCAAACCATGGACCTCTCTCCACGAGCAGTACTTC.

The chain combines TRBV7-2 with TRBJ1-1; D unresolved. The CDR3 totals 13 residues. Trimming took off 4 bases at V and 10 bases at J, with 16 bases between the two ends. CDR1 and CDR2 (germline): SGHTA, FQGNSA. The CDR3: CASSSGNTPGAFF. Here the CDR3 DNA reads TGTGCCAGCAGCTCCGGAAACACGCCAGGAGCTTTCTTT.

This clone was detected a few times. Since the CDR3 does not end with the conserved phenylalanine or tryptophan, this likely comes from a read error. The DNA is omitted, as the CDR3 cannot be located on it reliably, and the CDR3 follows TCRdb's listing. This chain uses TRBV7-9 with TRBJ1-1. Germline CDR1 reads SEHNR; CDR2 reads FQNEAQ (reference sequence). The CDR3 has 10 residues if both end residues are counted. The CDR3 here is CASSFPAAAA.

By share of the sample, this clone is large. The chain carries TRBV5-6 and TRBJ1-2; 8 nucleotides match TRBD1. CDR1 and CDR2 from the germline V gene are SGHDT and YYEEEE. V was clipped by 4 bases and J by 3 bases; unmatched bases: 8. There are 15 residues in the CDR3. In DNA, the CDR3 is TGTGCCAGCAGCGGCGAGACAGGGGCCTACTATGGCTACACCTTC. It specifies CASSGETGAYYGYTF.

The chain employs TRBV28 and TRBJ2-7; TRBD2 matches 11 bases. The CDR3 runs 15 residues. Germline CDR1 and CDR2: MDHEN and SYDVKM. V trimming: 4 bases; J trimming: 4 bases; junction bases outside the gene matches: 6. The CDR3 reads CASSSIAGGPYEQYF. The CDR3 bases are TGTGCCAGCAGTTCCATAGCGGGAGGGCCGTACGAGCAGTACTTC.

To note about this clone: At one end, the junction sequence differs from germline, possibly due to a read error. In DNA, the CDR3 is TGTGTCAGCAGTGAAGACACGGGGGAGATCACTGAAGCTTTCTTT. Amino acids: CVSSEDTGEITEAFF. V is TRBV6-1 and J is TRBJ1-1; possibly TRBD1 for D (5 bases). Germline V gene data show CDR1 as MNHNS and CDR2 as SASEGT. This CDR3 is 15 amino acids long.

This clone was found once. CDR3 protein: CASSNTGMAETQYF. For the CDR3, the DNA is TGTGCCAGCAGTAACACAGGGATGGCGGAGACCCAGTACTTC. This chain links TRBV6-5 with TRBJ2-5; a possible D gene is TRBD1 (6 bases). Germline values: CDR1 MNHEY, CDR2 SVGAGI. Trimming pared 5 bases from V and 5 bases from J, leaving 15 bases between. The CDR3 contains 14 residues.

The chain carries TRBV7-9 and TRBJ2-1; D ambiguous. There are 13 residues in the CDR3. CDR1 is SEHNR and CDR2 is FQNEAQ in the germline V gene (reference sequence). Trimming removed 5 bases from V and 7 bases from J, with 12 bases in between. CDR3 in amino acids: CASSPSQFNEQFF. CDR3 sequence (DNA): TGTGCCAGCAGCCCGTCCCAGTTTAATGAGCAGTTCTTC.

This clone is judged large. The chain joins TRBV7-5 to TRBJ1-4. TRBV7-5 is a pseudogene. The CDR3 sequence is 16 residues long. CDR3 amino acids: CARSLGRLRRREKLFF. Here the CDR3 DNA reads TGTGCCAGAAGCTTAGGCCGGCTCAGACGACGGGAAAAACTGTTTTTT.

The chain recombines TRBV7-9 with TRBJ1-3, with D possibly TRBD1 on 5 matching bases. This CDR3 region has 16 residues. The V and J ends lost 4 bases and 0 bases respectively, with 13 bases between them. Per germline, CDR1 SEHNR and CDR2 FQNEAQ (reference sequence). In nucleotides, the CDR3 is TGTGCCAGCAGCTCCTCAGACAGTCTCTCTGGAAACACCATATATTTT. It codes for CASSSSDSLSGNTIYF.

In its sample, this clone ranks as large. Different DNA sequences within this sample yield the same CDR3. This sequence joins TRBV7-6 and TRBJ1-1; D not certain. From germline, CDR1 is SGHVS and CDR2 FNYEAQ. The CDR3 has 11 amino acids. Trimming took 6 bases from V and 0 from J, leaving 2 bases between them. The CDR3 DNA reads as TGTGCCAGCAGGATGAACACTGAAGCTTTCTTT. It codes for CASRMNTEAFF.

The V and J genes are TRBV2 and TRBJ1-5, with 7 bases lining up with TRBD1. V was clipped by 7 bases and J by 1 base; unmatched bases: 4. CDR3 length equals 14 residues. Germline V gene lookup returns CDR1 SNHLY and CDR2 FYNNEI. CDR3 residues: CASTEGQSNQPQHF. Written as DNA, the CDR3 is TGTGCCAGCACTGAGGGACAGAGCAATCAGCCCCAGCATTTT.

The chain links TRBV6-4 to TRBJ2-2, with D uncertain. CDR1 is MRHNA and CDR2 is SNTAGT in the germline V gene. V was cut by 0 bases and J by 4 bases, with 3 bases left in between. This CDR3 spans 13 amino acids. CDR3 residues: CASSDSPTGELFF. CDR3 nucleotides: TGTGCCAGCAGTGACTCTCCCACCGGGGAGCTGTTTTTT.